This T cell receptor beta chain was observed in a study of T cell changes during pregnancy in multiple sclerosis. Germline-derived CDR1 and CDR2 are GTSNPN and SVGIG (reference sequence). The junction had 4 bases not matched to a gene; V was cut back by 3 bases and J by 5 bases. This CDR3 has 12 amino acids. Produced via immunoSEQ multiplex PCR; TCRdb's table is partial and in-frame only. Altogether 69,000 or so clones are present, 85% to 95% being singletons, with the ten largest covering about 2.5%. This receptor was taken from a female donor with multiple sclerosis, enrolled in a pregnancy study. The chain combines TRBV30 with TRBJ2-7, with 7 bases that match TRBD1. This specimen was peripheral blood, taken before pregnancy. Written as DNA, the CDR3 is TGTGCCTGGAGCGACGACAGGGACGAGCAGTACTTC. Its translation is CAWSDDRDEQYF.